This T cell receptor (beta chain) was recorded in a study of shared clonotypes between healthy human individuals (dated by TCRdb to 2019 to 2021). Looking at the study overall: The cohort included a few men and a couple of women between 18 and 49 years of age. Different laboratories and diverse techniques were used to prepare libraries and sequence TCR repertoires, to increase sequencing depth and limit assay-specific biases. Between about 0.8 and 9 billion PBMCs per donor were obtained by leukapheresis. The study deeply sequenced blood TCR repertoires of about five healthy adults to estimate repertoire size and the extent of clonotype sharing between individuals. Findings and caveats that apply to the study as a whole: Sampling was restricted to blood, and TCR repertoires in tissue are likely to differ from TCR repertoires in blood. Based on pairwise subsampling, the degree of clonotype sharing among donors was expected to be affected by sequencing depth. Because the study included a small number of donors, the genetic and exposure-history diversity represented was limited.

V lost 6 bases and J lost 10 bases; the stretch between them is 21 bases long. CDR1 and CDR2 were assigned from the germline V gene as MDHEN and SYDVKM. The CDR3 spans 14 residues, from the cysteine through the phenylalanine. The retained sequence is limited to the CDR3, 42 bases, with the frame set at the first base. Healthy HIV-negative adults with no recently reported acute infections or vaccinations were included as donors. All donors were Caucasian adults living in Nashville, Tennessee, USA. For unsorted samples, 75 million to 90 million PBMCs were counted, and genomic DNA was extracted using the QIAamp DNA Blood Mini kit. Blood was obtained by leukapheresis, after which PBMCs were separated by Ficoll-Histopaque density gradient centrifugation and cryopreserved in liquid nitrogen vapor phase. With regard to this clone: The target of this receptor is not known. Base qualities are missing; no much larger clone stands one base away.

Using the deep immunoSEQ assay, multiplex PCR amplified TCR CDR3 regions from genomic DNA. Genomic DNA extracted from each cell subset was distributed evenly over all wells of several immunoSEQ 96-well plates, and each plate served as one replicate. For unsorted PBMC, around 290 ng of genomic DNA, equivalent to about 30,000 T cell genomes, went into each replicate PCR. Genomic DNA from unsorted PBMC was sequenced over ten immunoSEQ deep assay plates. Purified libraries were quantified with a Qubit 3.0 fluorometer, sized on a Bioanalyzer 2100, and re-quantified with the KAPA Library Quantification kit. A separate single-read 150-cycle Illumina NextSeq 550 flow cell was used to sequence each immunoSEQ 96-well plate. The authors' pipeline ran thus. Because the immunoSEQ output held only junctional sequences and lacked quality scores, the filtering could not match the filtering applied to full-length reads. To assign V/J genes and CDR3, sequences were annotated using PyIR, a Python wrapper for IgBLAST v1.9, with IMGT germline references. Reads were removed for weak V/J assignments (E-value above 1e-6), missing CDR3, stop codons, out-of-frame junctions, or ambiguous translated residues. A V3J clonotype was defined by an identical inferred V gene, J gene, and CDR3 amino acid sequence. Percentage overlap between repertoires was computed as shared unique clonotypes divided by the size of the smaller repertoire. RTK rarefaction, the Chao1 estimator, and Recon v2.1 estimates of unobserved clonotypes were used to assess repertoire richness. TCRdb stores this immuneACCESS table with in-frame sequences only. Part of the clones is absent; in the studies checked, under half of the shortfall reflects unresolved V genes, and no reason is known for the rest. V and J calls and clone size are given by that table; D and trimming were obtained from the DNA. This sample gives 500,000 to 650,000 clones in total; roughly 79% of them show up just once. The top ten clones comprise around 12% of the sample.

Here the chain combines TRBV28 and TRBJ1-1; TRBD1 is a weak D gene call, 5 bases matching. The origin of this receptor is a woman in her 40s in good health. Some clones in this sample may be carry-over from other donors' samples. Sequencing input: PBMCs. CDR3 sequence: CASSRSGGRPGAFF. The DNA is TGTGCCAGCAGCCGGAGCGGGGGTCGTCCGGGAGCTTTCTTT.